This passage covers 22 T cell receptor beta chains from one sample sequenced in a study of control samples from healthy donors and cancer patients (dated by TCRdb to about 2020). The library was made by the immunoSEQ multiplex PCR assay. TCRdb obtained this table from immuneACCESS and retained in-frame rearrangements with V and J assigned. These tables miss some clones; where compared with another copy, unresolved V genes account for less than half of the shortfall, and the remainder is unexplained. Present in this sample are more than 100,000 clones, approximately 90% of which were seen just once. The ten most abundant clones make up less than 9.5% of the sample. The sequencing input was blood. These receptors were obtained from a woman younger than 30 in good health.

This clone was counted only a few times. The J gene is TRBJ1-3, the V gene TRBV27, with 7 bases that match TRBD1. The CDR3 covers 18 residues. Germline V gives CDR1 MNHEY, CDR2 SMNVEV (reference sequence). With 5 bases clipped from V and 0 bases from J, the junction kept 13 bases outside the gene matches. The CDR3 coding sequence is TGTGCCAGCAGTCCCTATGAGGGGGCATCCGCCTCTGGAAACACCATATATTTT. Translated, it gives CASSPYEGASASGNTIYF.

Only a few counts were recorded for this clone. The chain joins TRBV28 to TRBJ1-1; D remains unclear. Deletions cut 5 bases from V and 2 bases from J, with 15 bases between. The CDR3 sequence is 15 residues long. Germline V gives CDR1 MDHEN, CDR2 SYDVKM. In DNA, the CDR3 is TGTGCCAGCAGTCCCTCGGGCATCACCAACACTGAAGCTTTCTTT. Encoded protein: CASSPSGITNTEAFF.

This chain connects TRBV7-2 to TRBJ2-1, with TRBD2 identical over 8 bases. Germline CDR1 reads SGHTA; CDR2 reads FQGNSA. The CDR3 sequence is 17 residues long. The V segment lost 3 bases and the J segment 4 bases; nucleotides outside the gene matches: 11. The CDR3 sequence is CASSFLGAGARYNEQFF. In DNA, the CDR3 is TGTGCCAGCAGCTTTCTTGGAGCGGGAGCGAGGTACAATGAGCAGTTCTTC.

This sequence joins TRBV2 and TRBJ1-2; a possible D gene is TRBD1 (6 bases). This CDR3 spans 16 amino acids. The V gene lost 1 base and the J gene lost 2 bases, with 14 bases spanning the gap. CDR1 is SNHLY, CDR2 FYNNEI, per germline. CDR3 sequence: CASSEEGGQKNYGYTF. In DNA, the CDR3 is TGTGCCAGCAGTGAAGAGGGGGGCCAGAAAAACTATGGCTACACCTTC.

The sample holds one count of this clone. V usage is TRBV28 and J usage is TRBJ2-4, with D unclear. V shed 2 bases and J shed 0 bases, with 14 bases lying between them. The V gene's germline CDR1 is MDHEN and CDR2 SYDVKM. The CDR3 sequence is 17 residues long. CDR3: CASSLPTDTLAKNIQYF. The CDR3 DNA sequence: TGTGCCAGCAGTTTACCTACAGACACCTTAGCCAAAAACATTCAGTACTTC.

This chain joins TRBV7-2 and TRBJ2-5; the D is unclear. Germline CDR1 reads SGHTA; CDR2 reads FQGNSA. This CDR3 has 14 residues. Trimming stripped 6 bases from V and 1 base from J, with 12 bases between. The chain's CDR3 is CASSSLTRQETQYF. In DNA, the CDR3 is TGTGCCAGCAGTTCCCTCACCCGCCAAGAGACCCAGTACTTC. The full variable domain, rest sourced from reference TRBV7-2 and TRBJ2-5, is GAGVSQSPSNKVTEKGKDVELRCDPISGHTALYWYRQSLGQGLEFLIYFQGNSAPDKSGLPSDRFSAERTGGSVSTLTIQRTQQEDSAVYLCASSSLTRQETQYFGPGTRLLVL.

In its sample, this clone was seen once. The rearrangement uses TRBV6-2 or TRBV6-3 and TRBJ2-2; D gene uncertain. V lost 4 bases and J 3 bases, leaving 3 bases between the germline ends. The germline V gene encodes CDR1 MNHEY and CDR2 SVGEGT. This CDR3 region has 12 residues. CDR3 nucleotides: TGTGCCAGCAGTTCCTACACCGGGGAGCTGTTTTTT. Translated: CASSSYTGELFF.

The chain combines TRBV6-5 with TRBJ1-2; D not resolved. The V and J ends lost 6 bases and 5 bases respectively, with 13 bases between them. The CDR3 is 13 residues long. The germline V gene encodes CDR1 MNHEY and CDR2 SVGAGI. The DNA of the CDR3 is TGTGCCAGCAGACCGGGAGAACTATATGGCTACACCTTC. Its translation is CASRPGELYGYTF.

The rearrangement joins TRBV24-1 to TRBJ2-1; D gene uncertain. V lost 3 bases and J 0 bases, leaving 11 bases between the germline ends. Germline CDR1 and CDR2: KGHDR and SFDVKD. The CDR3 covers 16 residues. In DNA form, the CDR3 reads TGTGCCACCAGTGATCCAAAACCCAGCTCCTACAATGAGCAGTTCTTC. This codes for CATSDPKPSSYNEQFF.

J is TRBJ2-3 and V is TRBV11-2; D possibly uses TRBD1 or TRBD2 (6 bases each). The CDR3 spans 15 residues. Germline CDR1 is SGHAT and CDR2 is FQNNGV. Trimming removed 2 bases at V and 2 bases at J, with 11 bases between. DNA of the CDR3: TGTGCCAGCAGCTTAAGGCGGGACAACACAGATACGCAGTATTTT. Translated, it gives CASSLRRDNTDTQYF.

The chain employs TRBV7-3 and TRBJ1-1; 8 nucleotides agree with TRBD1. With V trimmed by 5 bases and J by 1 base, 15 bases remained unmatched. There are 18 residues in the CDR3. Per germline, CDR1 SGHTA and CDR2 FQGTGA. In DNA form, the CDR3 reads TGTGCCAGCAGCCTAGCTCAGGGGGCATTGAAAGGGAACACTGAAGCTTTCTTT. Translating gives CASSLAQGALKGNTEAFF.

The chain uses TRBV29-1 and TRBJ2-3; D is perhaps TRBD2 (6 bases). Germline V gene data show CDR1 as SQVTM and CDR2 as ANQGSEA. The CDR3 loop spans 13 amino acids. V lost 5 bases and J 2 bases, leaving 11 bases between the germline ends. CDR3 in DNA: TGCAGCGTTCTAGCGTCCAACACAGATACGCAGTATTTT. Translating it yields CSVLASNTDTQYF.

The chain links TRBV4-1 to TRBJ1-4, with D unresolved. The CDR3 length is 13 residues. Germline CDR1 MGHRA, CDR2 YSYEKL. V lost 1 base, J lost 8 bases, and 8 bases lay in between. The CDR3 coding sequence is TGCGCCAGCAGCCAAGGGCAGAAGGAAAAACTGTTTTTT. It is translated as CASSQGQKEKLFF.

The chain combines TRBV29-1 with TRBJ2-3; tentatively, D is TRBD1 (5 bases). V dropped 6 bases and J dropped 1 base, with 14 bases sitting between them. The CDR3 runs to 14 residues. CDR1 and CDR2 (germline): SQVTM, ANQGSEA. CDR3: CSVAGRVGTDTQYF. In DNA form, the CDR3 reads TGCAGCGTCGCAGGGCGCGTGGGCACAGATACGCAGTATTTT.

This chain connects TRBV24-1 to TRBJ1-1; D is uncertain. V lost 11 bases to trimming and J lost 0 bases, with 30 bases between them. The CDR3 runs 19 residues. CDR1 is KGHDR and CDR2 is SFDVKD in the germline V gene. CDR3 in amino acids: CANKTPLDSRAFMNTEAFF. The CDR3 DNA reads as TGTGCCAATAAAACCCCCCTTGATTCTAGGGCCTTCATGAACACTGAAGCTTTCTTT.

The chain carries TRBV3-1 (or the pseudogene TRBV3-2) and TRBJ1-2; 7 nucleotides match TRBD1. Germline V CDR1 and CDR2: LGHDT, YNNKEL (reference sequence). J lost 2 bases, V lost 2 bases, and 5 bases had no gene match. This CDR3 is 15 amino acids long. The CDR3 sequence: CASSQRRGQNYGYTF. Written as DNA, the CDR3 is TGTGCCAGCAGCCAAAGAAGGGGGCAAAACTATGGCTACACCTTC.

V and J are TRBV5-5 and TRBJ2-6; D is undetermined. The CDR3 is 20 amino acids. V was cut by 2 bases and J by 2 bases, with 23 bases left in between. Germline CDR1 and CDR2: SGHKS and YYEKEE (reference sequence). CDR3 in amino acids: CASSFFLQGATGAGANVLTF. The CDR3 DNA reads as TGTGCCAGCAGCTTCTTTTTGCAAGGAGCTACTGGGGCTGGGGCCAACGTCCTGACTTTC.

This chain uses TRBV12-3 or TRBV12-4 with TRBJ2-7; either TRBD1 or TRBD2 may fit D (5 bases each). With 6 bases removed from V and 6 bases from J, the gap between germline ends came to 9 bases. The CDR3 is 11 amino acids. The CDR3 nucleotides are TGTGCCAGCAGGGGGGTAGGCGAGCAGTACTTC. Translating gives CASRGVGEQYF.

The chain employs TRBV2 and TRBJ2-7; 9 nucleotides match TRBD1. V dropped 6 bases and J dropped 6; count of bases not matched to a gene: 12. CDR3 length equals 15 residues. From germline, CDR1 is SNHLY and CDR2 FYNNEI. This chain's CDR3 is CASRLADRGIGEQYF. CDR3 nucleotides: TGTGCCAGCAGACTGGCGGACAGGGGTATCGGCGAGCAGTACTTC.

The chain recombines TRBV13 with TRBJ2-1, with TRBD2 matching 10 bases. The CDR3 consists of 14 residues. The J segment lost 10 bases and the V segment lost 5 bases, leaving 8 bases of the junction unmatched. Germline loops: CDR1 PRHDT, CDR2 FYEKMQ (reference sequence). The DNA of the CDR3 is TGTGCCAGCAGCGCCCTAGGACTAGCGGCCGAGCAGTTCTTC. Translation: CASSALGLAAEQFF.

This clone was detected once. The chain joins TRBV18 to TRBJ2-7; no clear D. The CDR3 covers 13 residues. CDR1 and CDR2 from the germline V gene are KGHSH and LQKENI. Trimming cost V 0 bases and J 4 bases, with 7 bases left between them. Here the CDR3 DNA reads TGTGCCAGCTCACCACCGGGCGTTTACGAGCAGTACTTC. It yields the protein CASSPPGVYEQYF.

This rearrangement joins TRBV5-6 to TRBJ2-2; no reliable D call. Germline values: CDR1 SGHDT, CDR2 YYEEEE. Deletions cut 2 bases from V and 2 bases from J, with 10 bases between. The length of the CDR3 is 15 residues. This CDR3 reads CASSFLTRNTGELFF. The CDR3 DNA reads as TGTGCCAGCAGCTTTTTGACGAGAAACACCGGGGAGCTGTTTTTT.